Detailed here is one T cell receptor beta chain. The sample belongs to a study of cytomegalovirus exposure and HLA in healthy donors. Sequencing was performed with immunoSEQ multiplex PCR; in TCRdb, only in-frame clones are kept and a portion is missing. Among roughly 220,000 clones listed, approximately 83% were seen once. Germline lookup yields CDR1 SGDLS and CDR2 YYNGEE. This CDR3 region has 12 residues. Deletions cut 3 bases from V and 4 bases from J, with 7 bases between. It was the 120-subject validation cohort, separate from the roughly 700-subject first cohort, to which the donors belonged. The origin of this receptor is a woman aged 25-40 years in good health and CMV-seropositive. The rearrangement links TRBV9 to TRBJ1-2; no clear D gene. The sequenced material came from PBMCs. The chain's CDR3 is CASSARLYGYTF. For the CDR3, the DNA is TGTGCCAGCAGCGCCAGACTCTATGGCTACACCTTC.